These 29 T cell receptor beta chains were all obtained from the same sample, sequenced in a study of molecular identifiers for immune sequencing clone quantification. TCRdb processed the PCR reads anew with MiXCR; each CDR3 protein has one entry. The profile shows approximately 680,000 distinct CDR3 sequences, roughly 27% of them singletons. Sequenced input: naive CD8+ T cells from blood, with Jurkat cell RNA spiked in. The subset is: FACS-sorted CD8+CD4-CCR7+CD45RA+ naive T cells. Receptors were obtained from a human donor in good health. Some libraries in this study had Jurkat cell RNA spiked in.

This clonotype has at least ten counts. CDR3 nucleotides: TGCAGCGTTGAACCGACGATTAGCACAGATACGCAGTATTTT. As protein: CSVEPTISTDTQYF. V gene TRBV29-1 combines with J gene TRBJ2-3; no definite D call. Germline CDR1 SQVTM, CDR2 ANQGSEA. The germline V and J ends were trimmed by 2 bases and 0 bases, with 9 bases remaining between them. This CDR3 spans 14 amino acids.

This clonotype was picked up many times. The V and J genes are TRBV28 and TRBJ2-3, with 9 bases matching TRBD1. Germline CDR1 and CDR2: MDHEN and SYDVKM. The ends lost 7 bases at V and 0 bases at J; junction bases unmatched: 23. The CDR3 runs to 21 residues. The CDR3 here is CASTTLFLRDRDLASTDTQYF. The CDR3 DNA sequence: TGTGCCAGCACCACCTTATTCCTCCGGGACAGGGACCTTGCTAGCACAGATACGCAGTATTTT. Full variable domain (remainder filled in from reference TRBV28 and TRBJ2-3): DVKVTQSSRYLVKRTGEKVFLECVQDMDHENMFWYRQDPGLGLRLIYFSYDVKMKEKGDIPEGYSVSREKKERFSLILESASTNQTSMYLCASTTLFLRDRDLASTDTQYFGPGTRLTVL.

This clonotype was seen a few times. The V gene is TRBV7-8, the J gene TRBJ2-7, with 9 bases lining up with TRBD1. Per germline, CDR1 SGHVS and CDR2 FQNEAQ. This CDR3 spans 13 amino acids. The J segment lost 6 bases and the V segment lost 5 bases, leaving 5 bases of the junction unmatched. CDR3 protein: CASSQYRGLEQYF. The CDR3 DNA is TGTGCCAGCAGCCAATACAGGGGGCTCGAGCAGTACTTC. The entire variable domain, with the rest obtained from reference TRBV7-8 and TRBJ2-7, is as follows: GAGVSQSPRYKVAKRGQDVALRCDPISGHVSLFWYQQALGQGPEFLTYFQNEAQLDKSGLPSDRFFAERPEGSVSTLKIQRTQQEDSAVYLCASSQYRGLEQYFGPGTRLTVT.

As concerns this clonotype: One end of the junction varies from germline; a read error may be responsible. This chain uses TRBV7-9 with TRBJ2-7; 9 nucleotides line up with TRBD2. Germline V gene sequence: CDR1 SEHNR, CDR2 FQNEAQ (reference sequence). CDR3 length: 16 residues. CDR3 DNA sequence: TGTGCCAGCAGCCCATGGGGACTAGCTGGAACCTACGCGCAGTACTTC. Its protein product is CASSPWGLAGTYAQYF.

The rearrangement uses TRBV12-3 or TRBV12-4 and TRBJ2-2; weak D call: TRBD1 (6 bases). This CDR3 spans 15 amino acids. The ends were cut back, 8 bases at V and 4 bases at J, with 17 bases in the middle. CDR3 loop: CASAERGKSTGELFF. CDR3 DNA: TGTGCCAGCGCAGAGAGGGGGAAATCCACCGGGGAGCTGTTTTTT.

The chain recombines TRBV2 with TRBJ1-6; 11 bases are shared with TRBD1. This CDR3 has 16 amino acids. J was trimmed by 7 bases and V by 5 bases; bases with no gene match: 7. Germline V gene lookup returns CDR1 SNHLY and CDR2 FYNNEI. In DNA form, the CDR3 reads TGTGCCAGCAGTCCTAGGACAGGGGGCTGGAATTCACCCCTCCACTTT. Amino acids: CASSPRTGGWNSPLHF. Full variable domain (outside the CDR3, taken from reference TRBV2 and TRBJ1-6): EPEVTQTPSHQVTQMGQEVILRCVPISNHLYFYWYRQILGQKVEFLVSFYNNEISEKSEIFDDQFSVERPDGSNFTLKIRSTKLEDSAMYFCASSPRTGGWNSPLHFGNGTRLTVT.

At least ten counts were recorded for this clonotype. The chain has TRBV5-1 and TRBJ2-7; 9 bases agree with TRBD2. J was trimmed by 3 bases and V by 6 bases; bases with no gene match: 7. Germline CDR1 and CDR2: SGHRS and YFSETQ. The CDR3 loop spans 14 amino acids. The CDR3: CASKEAGGSYEQYF. In nucleotides, the CDR3 is TGCGCCAGCAAAGAGGCGGGGGGGAGCTACGAGCAGTACTTC. The entire variable domain, with the rest obtained from reference TRBV5-1 and TRBJ2-7, is as follows: KAGVTQTPRYLIKTRGQQVTLSCSPISGHRSVSWYQQTPGQGLQFLFEYFSETQRNKGNFPGRFSGRQFSNSRSEMNVSTLELGDSALYLCASKEAGGSYEQYFGPGTRLTVT.

The gene calls are TRBV28 and TRBJ2-1; 10 bases line up with TRBD2. The CDR3 length is 18 residues. Germline values: CDR1 MDHEN, CDR2 SYDVKM. After removal of 5 bases from V and 1 base from J, the junction contained 11 bases not matched to a gene. The CDR3 region is CASSHELAGGLSYNEQFF. CDR3 nucleotides: TGTGCCAGCAGTCACGAATTAGCGGGAGGTCTTTCCTACAATGAGCAGTTCTTC.

The chain uses TRBV5-6 and TRBJ1-5; D is unresolved. The V gene lost 2 bases and the J gene lost 0 bases, with 9 bases spanning the gap. The CDR3 length is 15 residues. Germline loops: CDR1 SGHDT, CDR2 YYEEEE. The CDR3 loop reads CASSFWVNSNQPQHF. CDR3 coding DNA: TGTGCCAGCAGCTTTTGGGTGAATAGCAATCAGCCCCAGCATTTT.

Concerning this clonotype itself: A much more abundant neighbour one base away suggests this may be a read error. The J gene is TRBJ2-7, the V gene TRBV19; 8 bases are shared with TRBD2. The germline gives CDR1 LNHDA, CDR2 SQIVND (reference sequence). CDR3 length equals 15 residues. J gave up 3 bases and V 6 bases, and 10 bases lay outside the gene matches. The CDR3 region is CASSGPGLGGYEQYF. CDR3 DNA sequence: TGTGCCAGTAGCGGTCCGGGACTAGGGGGCTACGAGCAGTACTTC.

On this clonotype itself: A much larger clone sits a single nucleotide away, making a read error possible. The V and J genes are TRBV29-1 and TRBJ1-1; D not resolved. The germline V gene has CDR1 SQVTM and CDR2 ANQGSEA. The CDR3 is 10 residues long. V was clipped by 3 bases and J by 9 bases, with 8 bases between them. CDR3 residues: CSVDPDKAFF. CDR3 DNA: TGCAGCGTTGACCCGGATAAAGCTTTCTTT.

This clonotype was observed many times. V gene TRBV24-1 combines with J gene TRBJ2-7; TRBD2 is a possible D gene (7 bases). V was clipped by 12 bases and J by 4 bases, with 18 bases between them. The V gene's germline CDR1 is KGHDR and CDR2 SFDVKD. The CDR3 consists of 13 residues. The CDR3 loop is CARPAGGRYEQYF. Here the CDR3 DNA reads TGTGCCCGACCGGCCGGGGGGCGGTACGAGCAGTACTTC.

This clonotype was counted many times. This chain joins TRBV19 and TRBJ2-3; TRBD1 aligns across 8 bases. CDR1 is LNHDA, CDR2 SQIVND, per germline (reference sequence). V dropped 10 bases and J dropped 0; count of bases not matched to a gene: 6. CDR3 size: 14 residues. Here the CDR3 reads CATWGQASTDTQYF. In DNA form, the CDR3 reads TGTGCCACGTGGGGACAGGCCAGCACAGATACGCAGTATTTT.

The sample holds many counts of this clonotype. The V gene is TRBV6-6, the J gene TRBJ2-1; no reliable D call. V was trimmed by 10 bases and J by 4 bases, leaving 17 bases between them. The CDR3 runs 14 residues. Germline lookup yields CDR1 MNHNY and CDR2 SVGAGI (reference sequence). Here the CDR3 DNA reads TGTGCCACTAAGGCGGACGGGCGATACAATGAGCAGTTCTTC. It codes for CATKADGRYNEQFF.

In its sample, this clonotype was seen many times. CDR3 in amino acids: CASSYSRGVTAKNIQYF. The CDR3 DNA is TGTGCCAGCAGTTACTCTAGGGGGGTAACCGCCAAAAACATTCAGTACTTC. The V and J genes are TRBV6-5 and TRBJ2-4; tentatively, D is TRBD1 or TRBD2 (6 bases each). Trimming cost V 0 bases and J 1 base, with 13 bases left between them. Germline CDR1 MNHEY, CDR2 SVGAGI. The CDR3 runs 17 residues.

This clonotype was detected many times. The chain combines TRBV28 with TRBJ2-7; a possible D gene is TRBD1 (6 bases). Between the trimmed V and J ends, which lost 5 bases and 2 bases, there was a span of 16 bases. The CDR3 is 15 residues long. Per the germline V gene, CDR1 is MDHEN and CDR2 is SYDVKM. This chain's CDR3 is CASSPRRGQPYEQYF. CDR3 DNA sequence: TGTGCCAGCAGTCCGCGCAGGGGACAACCCTACGAGCAGTACTTC.

The chain has TRBV18 and TRBJ2-5; weak D call: TRBD1 (6 bases). CDR1 and CDR2 from the germline V gene are KGHSH and LQKENI. Trimming removed 6 bases from V and 5 bases from J, with 25 bases in between. This CDR3 spans 17 amino acids. CDR3 protein: CASSEEYRVHNGETQYF. The CDR3 DNA reads TGTGCCAGCTCGGAAGAGTACAGGGTACATAACGGGGAGACCCAGTACTTC.

This clonotype was counted between two and nine times. The chain employs TRBV5-5 and TRBJ1-2; possible D gene TRBD1, 6 bases. Germline CDR1 and CDR2: SGHKS and YYEKEE (reference sequence). V was shortened by 4 bases and J by 3 bases, with 10 bases between the two germline ends. The CDR3 is made up of 13 amino acids. The CDR3 spells CASSQGIDYGYTF. DNA for the CDR3: TGTGCCAGCAGCCAGGGGATCGACTATGGCTACACCTTC.

This clonotype occurred many times. The chain links TRBV7-2 to TRBJ2-3; a possible D gene is TRBD1 (6 bases). With 3 bases removed from V and 5 bases from J, the gap between germline ends came to 15 bases. The CDR3 runs to 15 residues. Germline lookup yields CDR1 SGHTA and CDR2 FQGNSA. Here the CDR3 DNA reads TGTGCCAGCAGCTTTCAGGGGCTAGGTGGAGATACGCAGTATTTT. Translation: CASSFQGLGGDTQYF.

This clonotype was seen repeatedly, ten times or more. This chain links TRBV30 with TRBJ2-7, with D possibly TRBD1 on 5 matching bases. The germline V gene has CDR1 GTSNPN and CDR2 SVGIG (reference sequence). The CDR3 sequence is 14 residues long. V was clipped by 2 bases and J by 1 base, with 12 bases between them. CDR3 sequence reads: CAWSMGLTSYEQYF. CDR3 coding DNA: TGTGCCTGGAGTATGGGGCTAACTTCCTACGAGCAGTACTTC.

This clonotype was observed many times. This CDR3 reads CASSPYPSSGNTIYF. The CDR3 DNA follows: TGTGCCAGCAGCCCCTATCCCTCCTCTGGAAACACCATATATTTT. The V and J genes are TRBV7-2 and TRBJ1-3; D gene uncertain. In germline, CDR1 is SGHTA, CDR2 FQGNSA. The CDR3 sequence is 15 residues long. Trimming took off 5 bases at V and 0 bases at J, with 11 bases between the two ends.

Details on this clonotype: A much larger clone lies a single base off, so this may be a read error. The conserved phenylalanine or tryptophan is not found at the CDR3 terminus, so this likely reflects a read error. The chain combines TRBV4-1 with TRBJ2-7, with D uncertain. Trimming stripped 3 bases from V and 3 bases from J, with 15 bases between. The CDR3 covers 15 residues. Germline V lookup: CDR1 MGHRA, CDR2 YSYEKL. The DNA for the CDR3 is TGCGCCAGCAGCCACTATCGCGGAGACGGCTACGAGCAGTACCTC. This encodes CASSHYRGDGYEQYL.

At least ten counts were recorded for this clonotype. The chain joins TRBV6-6 to TRBJ1-1; the match to TRBD1 covers 9 bases. This CDR3 contains 14 residues. V dropped 6 bases and J dropped 3; count of bases not matched to a gene: 5. CDR1 and CDR2 (germline): MNHNY, SVGAGI (reference sequence). The CDR3: CASSPTGGYTEAFF. The CDR3 DNA is TGTGCCAGCAGCCCGACAGGGGGGTACACTGAAGCTTTCTTT.

The chain couples TRBV28 to TRBJ1-2; D is ambiguous. The ends were cut back, 8 bases at V and 3 bases at J, with 10 bases in the middle. Looked up from germline, CDR1 is MDHEN and CDR2 is SYDVKM. There are 12 residues in the CDR3. The chain's CDR3 is CASSESYYGYTF. The DNA for the CDR3 is TGTGCCAGCTCAGAGAGCTACTATGGCTACACCTTC.

In this sample, this clonotype turned up a few times. This sequence joins TRBV19 and TRBJ2-7, with 10 bases that match TRBD1. Germline values: CDR1 LNHDA, CDR2 SQIVND (reference sequence). There are 15 residues in the CDR3. V shed 5 bases, J shed 2 bases, and the junction held 6 bases outside the gene matches. CDR3 region: CASSPGQGETYEQYF. In DNA form, the CDR3 reads TGTGCCAGTAGTCCTGGACAGGGGGAAACCTACGAGCAGTACTTC.

In DNA, the CDR3 is TGTGCCAGCAGCTACAGGGGGGTGAGCACTGAAGCTTTCTTT. Its protein is CASSYRGVSTEAFF. The chain has TRBV7-2 and TRBJ1-1, with 8 bases identical to TRBD1. V gave up 4 bases and J gave up 4 bases; unmatched junction bases: 5. The germline V gene encodes CDR1 SGHTA and CDR2 FQGNSA. This CDR3 has 14 residues. The whole variable domain, filled in from reference TRBV7-2 and TRBJ1-1, reads GAGVSQSPSNKVTEKGKDVELRCDPISGHTALYWYRQSLGQGLEFLIYFQGNSAPDKSGLPSDRFSAERTGGSVSTLTIQRTQQEDSAVYLCASSYRGVSTEAFFGQGTRLTVV.

This clonotype showed up many times. The chain uses TRBV6-2 or TRBV6-3 and TRBJ2-3, with TRBD1 matching over 9 bases. J was trimmed by 5 bases and V by 4 bases; bases with no gene match: 10. The CDR3 runs 16 residues. Germline V lookup: CDR1 MNHEY, CDR2 SVGEGT. CDR3 residues: CASSLDPDRGIDTQYF. In nucleotides, the CDR3 is TGTGCCAGCAGTTTGGACCCGGACAGGGGCATAGATACGCAGTATTTT.

The chain couples TRBV27 to TRBJ1-1; D perhaps matches TRBD1 (5 bases). V was trimmed by 7 bases and J by 3 bases, leaving 15 bases between them. Germline V gene lookup returns CDR1 MNHEY and CDR2 SMNVEV (reference sequence). The CDR3 consists of 14 residues. CDR3 DNA sequence: TGTGCCAGCATGTTGGGACGGGGATACACTGAAGCTTTCTTT. This encodes CASMLGRGYTEAFF.

This clonotype appeared many times. This CDR3 is CASSQDSPTDTQYF. In nucleotides, the CDR3 is TGTGCCAGCAGCCAAGACTCTCCCACAGATACGCAGTATTTT. The rearrangement joins TRBV14 to TRBJ2-3; D is undetermined. CDR1 SGHDN and CDR2 FVKESK come from the germline V gene. V was clipped by 0 bases and J by 2 bases, with 6 bases between them. CDR3 length equals 14 residues.